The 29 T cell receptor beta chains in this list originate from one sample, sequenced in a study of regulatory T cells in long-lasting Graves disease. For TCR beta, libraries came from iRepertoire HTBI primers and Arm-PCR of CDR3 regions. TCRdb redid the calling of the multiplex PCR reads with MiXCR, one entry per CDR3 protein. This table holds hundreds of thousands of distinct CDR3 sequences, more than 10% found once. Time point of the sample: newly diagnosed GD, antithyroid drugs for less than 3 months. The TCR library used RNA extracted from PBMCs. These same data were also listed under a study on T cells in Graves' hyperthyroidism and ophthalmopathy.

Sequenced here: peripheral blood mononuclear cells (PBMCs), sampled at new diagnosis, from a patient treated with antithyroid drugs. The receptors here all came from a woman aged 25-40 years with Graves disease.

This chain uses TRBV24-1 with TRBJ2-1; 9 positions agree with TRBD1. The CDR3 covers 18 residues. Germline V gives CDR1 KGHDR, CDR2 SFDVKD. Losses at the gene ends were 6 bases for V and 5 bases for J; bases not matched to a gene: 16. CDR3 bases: TGTGCCACCAGTCCGGGACAGGGTACCGGGAGCGGTAACAATGAGCAGTTCTTC. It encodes CATSPGQGTGSGNNEQFF.

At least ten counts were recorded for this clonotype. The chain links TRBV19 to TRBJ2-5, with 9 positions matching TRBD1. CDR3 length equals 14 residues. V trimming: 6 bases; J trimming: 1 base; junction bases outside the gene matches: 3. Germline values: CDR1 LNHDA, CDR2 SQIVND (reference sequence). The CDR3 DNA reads TGTGCCAGTAGCCGACAGGGGGTCCAAGAGACCCAGTACTTC. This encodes CASSRQGVQETQYF.

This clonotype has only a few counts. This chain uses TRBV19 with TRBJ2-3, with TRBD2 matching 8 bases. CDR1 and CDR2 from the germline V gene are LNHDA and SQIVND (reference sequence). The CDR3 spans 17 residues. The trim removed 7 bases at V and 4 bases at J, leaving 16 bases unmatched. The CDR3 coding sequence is TGTGCCAGTACTCCTACCGCAGCTAGCGGGTTTGCAGATACGCAGTATTTT. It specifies CASTPTAASGFADTQYF.

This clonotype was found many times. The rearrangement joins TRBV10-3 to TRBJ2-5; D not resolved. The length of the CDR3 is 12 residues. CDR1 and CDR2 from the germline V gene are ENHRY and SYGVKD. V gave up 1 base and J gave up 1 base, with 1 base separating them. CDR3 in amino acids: CAISEFQETQYF. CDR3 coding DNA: TGTGCCATCAGTGAGTTCCAAGAGACCCAGTACTTC.

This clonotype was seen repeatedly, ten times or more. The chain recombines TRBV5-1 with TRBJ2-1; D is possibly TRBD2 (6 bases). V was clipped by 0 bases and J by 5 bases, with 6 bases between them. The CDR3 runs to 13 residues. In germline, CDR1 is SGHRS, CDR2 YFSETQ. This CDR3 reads CASSLGGDNEQFF. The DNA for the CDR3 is TGCGCCAGCAGCTTGGGGGGGGACAATGAGCAGTTCTTC.

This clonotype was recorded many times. CDR3 sequence (DNA): TGTGCCAGCAGCTTCTCGGGTTCTAGCACAGATACGCAGTATTTT. This codes for CASSFSGSSTDTQYF. The chain links TRBV7-8 to TRBJ2-3; D not resolved. This CDR3 has 15 amino acids. The V end lost 3 bases, the J end lost 0 bases, and 10 bases lay between the germline ends. CDR1 is SGHVS and CDR2 is FQNEAQ in the germline V gene.

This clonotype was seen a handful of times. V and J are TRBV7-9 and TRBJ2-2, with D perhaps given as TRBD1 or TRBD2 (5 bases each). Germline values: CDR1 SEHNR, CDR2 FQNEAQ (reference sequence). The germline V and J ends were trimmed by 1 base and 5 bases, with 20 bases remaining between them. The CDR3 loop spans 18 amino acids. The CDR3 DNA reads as TGTGCCAGCAGCTTAGAATATCAGGGACCCCTATCAACCGGGGAGCTGTTTTTT. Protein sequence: CASSLEYQGPLSTGELFF.

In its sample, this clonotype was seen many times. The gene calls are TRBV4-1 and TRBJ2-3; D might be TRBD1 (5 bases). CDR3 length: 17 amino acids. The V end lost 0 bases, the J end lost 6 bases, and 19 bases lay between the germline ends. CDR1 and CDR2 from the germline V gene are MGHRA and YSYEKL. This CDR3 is CASSQEIGQLLVDTQYF. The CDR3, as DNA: TGCGCCAGCAGCCAAGAGATTGGACAACTTCTGGTTGATACGCAGTATTTT.

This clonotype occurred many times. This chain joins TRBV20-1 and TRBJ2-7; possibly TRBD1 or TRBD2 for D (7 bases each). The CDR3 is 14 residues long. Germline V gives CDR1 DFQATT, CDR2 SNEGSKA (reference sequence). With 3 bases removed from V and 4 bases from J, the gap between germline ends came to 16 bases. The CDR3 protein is CSASRTGLGYEQYF. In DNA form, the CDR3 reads TGCAGTGCTAGCCGGACAGGACTAGGGTACGAGCAGTACTTC.

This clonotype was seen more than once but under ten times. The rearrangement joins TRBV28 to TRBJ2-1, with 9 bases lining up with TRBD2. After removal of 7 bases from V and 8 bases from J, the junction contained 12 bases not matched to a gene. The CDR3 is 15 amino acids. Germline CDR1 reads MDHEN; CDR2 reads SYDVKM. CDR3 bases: TGTGCCAGCAACCAAGCTAGCGGGATTATGTATGAGCAGTTCTTC. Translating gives CASNQASGIMYEQFF.

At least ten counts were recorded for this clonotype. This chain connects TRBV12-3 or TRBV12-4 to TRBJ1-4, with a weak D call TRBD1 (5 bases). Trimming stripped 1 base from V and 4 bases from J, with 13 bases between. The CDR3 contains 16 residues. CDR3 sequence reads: CASSLGVGDGNEKLFF. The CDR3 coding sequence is TGTGCCAGCAGTTTAGGAGTCGGGGACGGTAATGAAAAACTGTTTTTT.

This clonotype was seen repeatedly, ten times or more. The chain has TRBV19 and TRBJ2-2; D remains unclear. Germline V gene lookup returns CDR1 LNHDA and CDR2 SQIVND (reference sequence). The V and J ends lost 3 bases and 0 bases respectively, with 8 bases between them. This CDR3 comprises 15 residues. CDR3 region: CASSMILSNTGELFF. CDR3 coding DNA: TGTGCCAGTAGTATGATTCTATCGAACACCGGGGAGCTGTTTTTT.

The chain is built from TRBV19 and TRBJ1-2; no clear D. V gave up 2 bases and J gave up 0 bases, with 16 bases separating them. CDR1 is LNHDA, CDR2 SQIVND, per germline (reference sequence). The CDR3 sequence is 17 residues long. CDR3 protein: CASSINGGLGSNYGYTF. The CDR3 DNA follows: TGTGCCAGTAGTATAAACGGTGGGCTAGGGTCTAACTATGGCTACACCTTC.

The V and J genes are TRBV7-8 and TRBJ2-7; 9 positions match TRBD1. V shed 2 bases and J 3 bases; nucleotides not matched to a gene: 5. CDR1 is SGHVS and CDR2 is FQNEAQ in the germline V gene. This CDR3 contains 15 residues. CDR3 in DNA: TGTGCCAGCAGCTTAAAACAGGGGGCCGTCTACGAGCAGTACTTC. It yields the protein CASSLKQGAVYEQYF.

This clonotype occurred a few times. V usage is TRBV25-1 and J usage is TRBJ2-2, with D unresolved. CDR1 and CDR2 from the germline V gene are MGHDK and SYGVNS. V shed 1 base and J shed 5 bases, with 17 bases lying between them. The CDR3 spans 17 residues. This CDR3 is CASSELLGRMPTGELFF. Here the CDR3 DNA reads TGTGCCAGCAGTGAATTGCTCGGACGGATGCCTACCGGGGAGCTGTTTTTT.

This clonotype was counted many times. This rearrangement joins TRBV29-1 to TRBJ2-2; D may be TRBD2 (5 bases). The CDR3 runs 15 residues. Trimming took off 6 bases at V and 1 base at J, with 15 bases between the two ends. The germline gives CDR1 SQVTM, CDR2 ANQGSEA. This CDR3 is CSVNLGGRNTGELFF. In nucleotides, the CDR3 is TGCAGCGTAAATTTAGGAGGCCGGAACACCGGGGAGCTGTTTTTT.

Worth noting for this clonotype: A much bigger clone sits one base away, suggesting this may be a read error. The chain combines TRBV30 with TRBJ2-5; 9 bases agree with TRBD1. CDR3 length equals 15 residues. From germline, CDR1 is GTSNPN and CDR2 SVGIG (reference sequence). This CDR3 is CAWSVVGTGKEAQYF. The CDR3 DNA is TGTGCCTGGAGTGTAGTCGGGACAGGGAAAGAGGCCCAGTACTTC. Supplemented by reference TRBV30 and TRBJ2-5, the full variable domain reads SQTIHQWPATLVQPVGSPLSLECTVEGTSNPNLYWYRQAAGRGLQLLFYSVGIGQISSEVPQNLSASRPQDRQFILSSKKLLLSDSGFYLCAWSVVGTGKEAQYFGPGTRLLVL.

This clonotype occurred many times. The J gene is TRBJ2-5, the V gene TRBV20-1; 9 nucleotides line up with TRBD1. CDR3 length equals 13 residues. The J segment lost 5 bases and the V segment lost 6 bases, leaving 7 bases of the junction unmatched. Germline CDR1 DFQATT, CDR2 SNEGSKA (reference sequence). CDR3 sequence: CSAPPGTGETQYF. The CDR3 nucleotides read TGCAGTGCCCCCCCCGGGACAGGGGAGACCCAGTACTTC.

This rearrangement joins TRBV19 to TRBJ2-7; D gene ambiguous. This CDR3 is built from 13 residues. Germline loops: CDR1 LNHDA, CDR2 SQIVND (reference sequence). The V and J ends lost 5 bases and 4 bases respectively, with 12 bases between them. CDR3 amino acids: CASSLTLLYEQYF. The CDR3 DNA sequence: TGTGCCAGTAGTCTAACATTGCTTTACGAGCAGTACTTC.

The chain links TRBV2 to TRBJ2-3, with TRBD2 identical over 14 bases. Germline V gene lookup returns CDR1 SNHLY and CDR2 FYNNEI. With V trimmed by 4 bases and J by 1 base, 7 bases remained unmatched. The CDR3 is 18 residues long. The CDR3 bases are TGTGCCAGCAGTGGCGGGACTAGCGGGAGTCGTGGCACAGATACGCAGTATTTT. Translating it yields CASSGGTSGSRGTDTQYF.

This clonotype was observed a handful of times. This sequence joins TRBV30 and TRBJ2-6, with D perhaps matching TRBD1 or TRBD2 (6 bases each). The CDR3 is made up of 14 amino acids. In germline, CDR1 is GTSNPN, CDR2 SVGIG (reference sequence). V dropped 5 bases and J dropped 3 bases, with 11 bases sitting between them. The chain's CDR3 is CAWGGGFGANVLTF. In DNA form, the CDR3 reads TGTGCCTGGGGAGGGGGATTTGGGGCCAACGTCCTGACTTTC. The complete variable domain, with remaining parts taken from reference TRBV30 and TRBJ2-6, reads SQTIHQWPATLVQPVGSPLSLECTVEGTSNPNLYWYRQAAGRGLQLLFYSVGIGQISSEVPQNLSASRPQDRQFILSSKKLLLSDSGFYLCAWGGGFGANVLTFGAGSRLTVL.

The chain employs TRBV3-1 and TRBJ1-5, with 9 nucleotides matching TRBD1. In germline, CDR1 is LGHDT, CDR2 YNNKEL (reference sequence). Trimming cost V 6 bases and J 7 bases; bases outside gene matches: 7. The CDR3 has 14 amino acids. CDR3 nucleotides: TGTGCCAGCAGGCTAGGGACAGGGAACCAGCCCCAGCATTTT. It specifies CASRLGTGNQPQHF.

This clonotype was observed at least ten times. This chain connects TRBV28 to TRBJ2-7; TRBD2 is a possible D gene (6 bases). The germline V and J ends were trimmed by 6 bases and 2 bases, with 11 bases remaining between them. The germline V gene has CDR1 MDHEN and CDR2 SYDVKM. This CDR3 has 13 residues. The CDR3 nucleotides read TGTGCCAGCAGGAGTAGCGGAGCCTACGAGCAGTACTTC. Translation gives CASRSSGAYEQYF.

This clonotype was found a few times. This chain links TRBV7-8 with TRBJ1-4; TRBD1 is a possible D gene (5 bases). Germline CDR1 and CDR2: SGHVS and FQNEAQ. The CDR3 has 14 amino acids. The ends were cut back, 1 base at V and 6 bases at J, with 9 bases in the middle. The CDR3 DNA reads TGTGCCAGCAGCTTAGTTAGGGGATATGAAAAACTGTTTTTT. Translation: CASSLVRGYEKLFF.

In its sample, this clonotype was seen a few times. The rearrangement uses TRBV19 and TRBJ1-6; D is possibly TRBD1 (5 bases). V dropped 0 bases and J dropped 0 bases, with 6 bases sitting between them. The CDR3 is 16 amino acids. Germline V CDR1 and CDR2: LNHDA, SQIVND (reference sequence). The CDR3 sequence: CASSIDDSSYNSPLHF. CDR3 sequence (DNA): TGTGCCAGTAGTATAGATGACAGCTCCTATAATTCACCCCTCCACTTT.

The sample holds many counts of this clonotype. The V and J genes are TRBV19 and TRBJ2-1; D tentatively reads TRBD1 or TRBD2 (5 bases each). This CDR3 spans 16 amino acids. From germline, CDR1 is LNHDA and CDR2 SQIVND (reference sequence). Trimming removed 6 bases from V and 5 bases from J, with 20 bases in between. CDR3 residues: CASRSSGQFLNNEQFF. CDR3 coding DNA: TGTGCCAGTAGGAGTTCGGGGCAGTTCCTTAACAATGAGCAGTTCTTC.

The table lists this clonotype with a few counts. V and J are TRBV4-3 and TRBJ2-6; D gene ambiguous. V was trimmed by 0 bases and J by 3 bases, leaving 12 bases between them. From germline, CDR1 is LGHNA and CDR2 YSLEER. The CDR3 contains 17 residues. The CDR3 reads CASSQDWAPNGANVLTF. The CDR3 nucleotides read TGCGCCAGCAGCCAAGACTGGGCTCCCAATGGGGCCAACGTCCTGACTTTC.

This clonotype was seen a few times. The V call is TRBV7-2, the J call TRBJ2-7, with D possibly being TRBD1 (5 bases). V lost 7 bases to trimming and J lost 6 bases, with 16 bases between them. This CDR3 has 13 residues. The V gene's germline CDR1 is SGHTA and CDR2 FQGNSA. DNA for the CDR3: TGTGCCAGCAAGACGGGCAGGGCTAGCGAGCAGTACTTC. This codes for CASKTGRASEQYF.

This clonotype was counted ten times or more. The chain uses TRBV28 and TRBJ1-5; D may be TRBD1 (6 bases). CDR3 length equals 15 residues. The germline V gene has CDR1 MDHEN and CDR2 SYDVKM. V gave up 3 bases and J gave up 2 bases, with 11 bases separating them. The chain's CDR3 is CASSFIDRRNQPQHF. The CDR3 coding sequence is TGTGCCAGCAGTTTTATCGACAGGCGCAATCAGCCCCAGCATTTT. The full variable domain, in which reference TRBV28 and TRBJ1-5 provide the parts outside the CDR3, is DVKVTQSSRYLVKRTGEKVFLECVQDMDHENMFWYRQDPGLGLRLIYFSYDVKMKEKGDIPEGYSVSREKKERFSLILESASTNQTSMYLCASSFIDRRNQPQHFGDGTRLSIL.